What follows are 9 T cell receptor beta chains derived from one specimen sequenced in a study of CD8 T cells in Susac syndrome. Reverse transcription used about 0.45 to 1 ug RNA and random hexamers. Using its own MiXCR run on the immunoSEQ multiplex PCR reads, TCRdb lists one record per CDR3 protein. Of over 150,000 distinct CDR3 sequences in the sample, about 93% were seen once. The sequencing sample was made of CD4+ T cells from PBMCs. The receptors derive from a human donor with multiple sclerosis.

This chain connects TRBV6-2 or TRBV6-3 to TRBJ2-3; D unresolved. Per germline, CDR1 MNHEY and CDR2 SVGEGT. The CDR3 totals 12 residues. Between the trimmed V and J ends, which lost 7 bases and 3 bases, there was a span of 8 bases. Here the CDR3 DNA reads TGTGCCAGCAACGAGCCTACAGATACGCAGTATTTT. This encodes CASNEPTDTQYF.

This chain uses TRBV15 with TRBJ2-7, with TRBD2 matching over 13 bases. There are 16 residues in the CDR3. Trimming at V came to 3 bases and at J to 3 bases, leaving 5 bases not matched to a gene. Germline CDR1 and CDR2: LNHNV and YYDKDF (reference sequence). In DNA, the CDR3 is TGTGCCACCAGCAGCGGGGGACTAGCGGGGCTCTACGAGCAGTACTTC. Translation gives CATSSGGLAGLYEQYF.

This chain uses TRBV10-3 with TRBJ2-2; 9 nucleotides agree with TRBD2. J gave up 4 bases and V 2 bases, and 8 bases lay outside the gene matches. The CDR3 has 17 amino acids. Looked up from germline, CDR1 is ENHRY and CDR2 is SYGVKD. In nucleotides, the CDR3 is TGTGCCATCAGTGAGCCGATCGGGACTAGCCCCACCGGGGAGCTGTTTTTT. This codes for CAISEPIGTSPTGELFF.

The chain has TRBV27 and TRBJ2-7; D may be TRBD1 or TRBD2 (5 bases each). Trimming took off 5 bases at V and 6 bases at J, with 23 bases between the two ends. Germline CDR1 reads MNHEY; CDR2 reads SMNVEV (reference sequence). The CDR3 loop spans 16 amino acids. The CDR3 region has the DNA TGTGCCAGCAGTAGAACCCCCCAGGGTGGGGGAGTCGAGCAGTACTTC. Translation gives CASSRTPQGGGVEQYF.

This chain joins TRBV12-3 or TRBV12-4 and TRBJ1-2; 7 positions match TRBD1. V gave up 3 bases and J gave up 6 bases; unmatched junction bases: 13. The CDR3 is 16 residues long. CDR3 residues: CASSFAGRQGRNGYTF. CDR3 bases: TGTGCCAGCAGTTTTGCAGGCCGACAGGGAAGGAATGGCTACACCTTC.

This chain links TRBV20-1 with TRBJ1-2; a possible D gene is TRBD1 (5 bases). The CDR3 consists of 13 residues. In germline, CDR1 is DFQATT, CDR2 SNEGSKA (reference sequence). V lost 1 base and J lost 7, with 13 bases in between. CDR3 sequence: CSARVGTFRGYTF. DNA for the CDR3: TGCAGTGCTAGAGTGGGGACCTTCCGTGGCTACACCTTC.

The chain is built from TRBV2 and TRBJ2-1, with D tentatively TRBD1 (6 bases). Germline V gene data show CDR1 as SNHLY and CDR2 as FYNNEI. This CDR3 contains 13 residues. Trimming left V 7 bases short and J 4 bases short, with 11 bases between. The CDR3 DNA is TGTGCCAGCACCACAGACAGGTACAATGAGCAGTTCTTC. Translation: CASTTDRYNEQFF.

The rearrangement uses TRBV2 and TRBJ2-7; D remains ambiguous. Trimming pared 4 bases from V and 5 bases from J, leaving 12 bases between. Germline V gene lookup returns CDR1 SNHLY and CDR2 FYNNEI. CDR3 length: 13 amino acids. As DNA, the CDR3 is TGTGCCAGCAGTGGGATATTCGACAACGAGCAGTACTTC. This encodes CASSGIFDNEQYF.

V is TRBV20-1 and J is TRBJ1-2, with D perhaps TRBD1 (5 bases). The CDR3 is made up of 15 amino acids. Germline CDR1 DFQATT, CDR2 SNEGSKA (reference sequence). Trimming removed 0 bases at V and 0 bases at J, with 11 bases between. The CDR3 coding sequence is TGCAGTGCTAGAGAGGGGGTAGGGACTAACTATGGCTACACCTTC. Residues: CSAREGVGTNYGYTF.